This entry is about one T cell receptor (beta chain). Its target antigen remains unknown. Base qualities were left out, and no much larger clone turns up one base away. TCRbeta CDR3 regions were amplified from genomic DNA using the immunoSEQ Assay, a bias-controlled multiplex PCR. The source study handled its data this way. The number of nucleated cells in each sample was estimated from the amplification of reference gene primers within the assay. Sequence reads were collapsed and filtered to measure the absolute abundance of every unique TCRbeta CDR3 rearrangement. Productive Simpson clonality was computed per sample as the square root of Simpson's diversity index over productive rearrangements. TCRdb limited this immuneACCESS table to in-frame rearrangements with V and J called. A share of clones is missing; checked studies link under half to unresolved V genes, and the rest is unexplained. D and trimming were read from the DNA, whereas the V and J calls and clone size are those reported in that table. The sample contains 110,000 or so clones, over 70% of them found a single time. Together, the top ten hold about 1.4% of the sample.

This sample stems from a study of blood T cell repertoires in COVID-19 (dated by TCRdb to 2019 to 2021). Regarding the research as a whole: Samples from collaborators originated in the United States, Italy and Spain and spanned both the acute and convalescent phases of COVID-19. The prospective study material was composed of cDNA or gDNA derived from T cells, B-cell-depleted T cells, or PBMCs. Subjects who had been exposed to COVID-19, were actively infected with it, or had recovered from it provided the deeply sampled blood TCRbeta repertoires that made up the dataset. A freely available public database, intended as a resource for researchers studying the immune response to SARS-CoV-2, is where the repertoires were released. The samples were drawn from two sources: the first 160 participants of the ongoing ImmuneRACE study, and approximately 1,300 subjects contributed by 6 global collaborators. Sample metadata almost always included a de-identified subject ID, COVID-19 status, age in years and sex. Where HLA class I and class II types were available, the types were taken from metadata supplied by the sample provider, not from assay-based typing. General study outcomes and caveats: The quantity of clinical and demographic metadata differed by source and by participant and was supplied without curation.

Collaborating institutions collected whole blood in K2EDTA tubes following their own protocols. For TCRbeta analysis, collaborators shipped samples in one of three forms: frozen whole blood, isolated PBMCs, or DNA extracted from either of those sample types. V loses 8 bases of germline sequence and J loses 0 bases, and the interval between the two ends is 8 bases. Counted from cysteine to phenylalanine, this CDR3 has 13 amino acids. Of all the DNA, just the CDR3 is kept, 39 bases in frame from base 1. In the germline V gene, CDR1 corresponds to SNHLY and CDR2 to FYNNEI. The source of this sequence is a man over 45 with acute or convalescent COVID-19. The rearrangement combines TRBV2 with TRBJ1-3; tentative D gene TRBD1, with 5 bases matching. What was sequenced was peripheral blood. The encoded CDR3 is CASRQTSGNTIYF. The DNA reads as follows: TGTGCCAGCCGACAGACCTCTGGAAACACCATATATTTT. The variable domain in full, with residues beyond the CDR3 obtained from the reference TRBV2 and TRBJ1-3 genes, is EPEVTQTPSHQVTQMGQEVILRCVPISNHLYFYWYRQILGQKVEFLVSFYNNEISEKSEIFDDQFSVERPDGSNFTLKIRSTKLEDSAMYFCASRQTSGNTIYFGEGSWLTVV.